This TCR beta chain was observed in a study of blood T cell repertoires in COVID-19. Trimming took off 3 bases at V and 0 bases at J, with 12 bases between the two ends. CDR1 and CDR2 (germline): MNHEY, SMNVEV (reference sequence). This CDR3 region has 15 residues. Per the original methods: Researchers report that nucleated cell counts were estimated from reference gene primer amplification. Profiling relied on immunoSEQ multiplex PCR, and the TCRdb table lists in-frame clones only, not all of them. V and J calls and clone size follow that table, whereas D and trimming were derived from the DNA. Of approximately 500,000 clones in the sample, 70% to 90% were seen once.

This receptor was obtained from a human donor in a cohort sampled during active COVID-19. Sequencing used peripheral blood. This rearrangement joins TRBV27 to TRBJ2-7; D not certain. Written as DNA, the CDR3 is TGTGCCAGCAGTTTGAAGCCCGCCGGCTCCTACGAGCAGTACTTC. Amino acids: CASSLKPAGSYEQYF.